The source of this T cell receptor beta chain is a study of cytomegalovirus exposure and HLA in healthy donors. Germline assignment: CDR1 LGHNA and CDR2 YNFKEQ. The CDR3 extends over 13 amino acids. The V and J ends lost 1 base and 7 bases respectively, with 10 bases between them. Amplification used 60 Vbeta primers and 13 Jbeta primers. Libraries were prepared by immunoSEQ multiplex PCR; TCRdb keeps only in-frame clonotypes and omits some of them. The repertoire includes under 150,000 clones, around three quarters of them detected once, and about 2.6% sits in the top ten. The chain couples TRBV4-2 to TRBJ1-2; D may be TRBD1 (5 bases). The specimen sequenced was PBMCs. This TCR was sampled from a woman in her sixties or seventies in good health and CMV-seropositive. CDR3 bases: TGTGCCAGCAGCCAAGTAAAGCAGGGTGGCTACACCTTC. This codes for CASSQVKQGGYTF.